Following are 5 T cell receptor beta chains from one sample sequenced in a study of cytomegalovirus exposure and HLA in healthy donors. The PCR used 60 Vbeta and 13 Jbeta primers. Generated by immunoSEQ multiplex PCR, the TCRdb table keeps only in-frame clones and is missing some. The repertoire holds roughly 150,000 clones, with around 73% as singletons. The sample comprised PBMCs. These receptors came from a woman aged 18-29 years in good health and CMV-seropositive.

The chain couples TRBV27 to TRBJ1-2; possibly TRBD1 for D (5 bases). The CDR3 runs to 13 residues. Trimming took 5 bases from V and 4 from J, leaving 11 bases between them. Germline V CDR1 and CDR2: MNHEY, SMNVEV (reference sequence). The CDR3 nucleotides read TGTGCCAGCAGTCCCAGGGACTCCTATGGCTACACCTTC. As protein: CASSPRDSYGYTF.

For the CDR3, the DNA is TGTGCCAGCTCACCACCCCAGGTCTCTGGGGCCAACGTCCTGACTTTC. It encodes CASSPPQVSGANVLTF. The chain carries TRBV18 and TRBJ2-6; D unclear. CDR3 length: 16 residues. CDR1 is KGHSH and CDR2 is LQKENI in the germline V gene. Trimming pared 0 bases from V and 0 bases from J, leaving 6 bases between.

This clone was counted a single time. The chain couples TRBV10-3 to TRBJ1-2, with 8 bases matching TRBD1. The J segment lost 3 bases and the V segment lost 2 bases, leaving 8 bases of the junction unmatched. The CDR3 extends over 16 amino acids. CDR1 and CDR2 from the germline V gene are ENHRY and SYGVKD. CDR3 coding DNA: TGTGCCATCAGTGAGGGGGGGGCAGGGGGCGACTATGGCTACACCTTC. Amino acid sequence: CAISEGGAGGDYGYTF.

The chain links TRBV7-2 to TRBJ1-1; unclear D gene. Per germline, CDR1 SGHTA and CDR2 FQGNSA. V was pared by 1 base and J by 1 base, with 10 bases between. The CDR3 spans 15 residues. The CDR3 region has the DNA TGTGCCAGCAGCTTAGGGCTCCGGGGGAACACTGAAGCTTTCTTT. Its translation is CASSLGLRGNTEAFF.

This clone was picked up a small number of times. This chain links TRBV4-1 with TRBJ2-5; 9 positions agree with TRBD2. Trimming took 1 base from V and 5 from J; bases not matched to a gene: 17. This CDR3 region has 19 residues. Germline loops: CDR1 MGHRA, CDR2 YSYEKL. The DNA for the CDR3 is TGCGCCAGCAGCCAAGGGCGTGGACCCGGGACTAGCTCTTCGGAGACCCAGTACTTC. Translated, it gives CASSQGRGPGTSSSETQYF.